Below are 13 T cell receptor beta chains sequenced from a single sample in a study of cytomegalovirus exposure and HLA in healthy donors. Researchers ran the PCR with 60 Vbeta and 13 Jbeta primers. The data were produced by immunoSEQ multiplex PCR, yet TCRdb's version contains in-frame clones alone and is incomplete. The sample shows 110,000 or so clones, around 80% of them seen only once. Sequenced: PBMCs. The receptors come from a woman aged 18-29 years in good health and CMV-seronegative.

The chain has TRBV9 and TRBJ1-1, with D unclear. The CDR3 length is 11 residues. Germline V CDR1 and CDR2: SGDLS, YYNGEE. V lost 3 bases and J lost 4, with 4 bases in between. This chain's CDR3 is CASSAGTEAFF. In nucleotides, the CDR3 is TGTGCCAGCAGCGCGGGCACTGAAGCTTTCTTT.

The table lists this clone with a count of one. This chain links TRBV7-2 with TRBJ1-1, with 7 positions matching TRBD1. Germline V gene data show CDR1 as SGHTA and CDR2 as FQGNSA. With 3 bases clipped from V and 7 bases from J, the junction kept 14 bases outside the gene matches. There are 16 residues in the CDR3. CDR3 residues: CASSFLQGWATSEAFF. DNA of the CDR3: TGTGCCAGCAGCTTCCTACAGGGGTGGGCCACAAGTGAAGCTTTCTTT. Full variable domain (rest looked up from reference TRBV7-2 and TRBJ1-1): GAGVSQSPSNKVTEKGKDVELRCDPISGHTALYWYRQSLGQGLEFLIYFQGNSAPDKSGLPSDRFSAERTGGSVSTLTIQRTQQEDSAVYLCASSFLQGWATSEAFFGQGTRLTVV.

The rearrangement uses TRBV11-2 and TRBJ1-5; D possibly corresponds to TRBD1 (6 bases). Looked up from germline, CDR1 is SGHAT and CDR2 is FQNNGV. This CDR3 contains 13 residues. V dropped 4 bases and J dropped 9 bases, with 13 bases sitting between them. Written as DNA, the CDR3 is TGTGCCAGCAGCTGGGGGCCGGGAGGGCCCCAGCATTTT. The encoded protein is CASSWGPGGPQHF.

The chain joins TRBV25-1 to TRBJ2-7; 7 positions match TRBD2. V gave up 2 bases and J gave up 3 bases; unmatched junction bases: 4. CDR3 length: 14 residues. Germline V gene data show CDR1 as MGHDK and CDR2 as SYGVNS. The CDR3 DNA follows: TGTGCCAGCAGTGAAGACCTAGCGGTCTACGAGCAGTACTTC. This encodes CASSEDLAVYEQYF.

The chain couples TRBV5-1 to TRBJ2-2; TRBD1 is a possible D gene (8 bases). The CDR3 totals 21 residues. CDR1 SGHRS and CDR2 YFSETQ come from the germline V gene. V was trimmed by 5 bases and J by 0 bases, leaving 29 bases between them. The CDR3 is CASRAGGAIFGGNANTGELFF. In DNA form, the CDR3 reads TGCGCCAGCAGGGCAGGGGGCGCGATATTCGGGGGGAACGCGAACACCGGGGAGCTGTTTTTT.

The chain joins TRBV4-1 to TRBJ2-5, with 9 bases identical to TRBD2. Unmatched junction bases numbered 9, after V lost 4 bases and J lost 9 bases. Germline V gene sequence: CDR1 MGHRA, CDR2 YSYEKL. The CDR3 extends over 14 amino acids. CDR3 nucleotides: TGCGCCAGCAGCCCCGCGGGGGGGACCCGTGCCCAGTACTTC. It yields the protein CASSPAGGTRAQYF.

This clone was observed a handful of times. The chain recombines TRBV10-3 with TRBJ2-7, with 12 nucleotides matching TRBD2. CDR1 and CDR2 (germline): ENHRY, SYGVKD. V dropped 6 bases and J dropped 1; count of bases not matched to a gene: 1. This CDR3 is 14 amino acids long. The chain's CDR3 is CAIRGLAGSYEQYF. In DNA, the CDR3 is TGTGCCATCAGAGGACTAGCGGGATCCTACGAGCAGTACTTC.

The CDR3 region has the DNA TGTGCCAGCAGCGTAGGGGACACCGTTCAGCCCCAGCATTTT. This codes for CASSVGDTVQPQHF. The chain combines TRBV9 with TRBJ1-5; tentative D call: TRBD1 (6 bases). This CDR3 is built from 14 residues. The germline V gene has CDR1 SGDLS and CDR2 YYNGEE. The ends were cut back, 0 bases at V and 6 bases at J, with 10 bases in the middle.

The chain links TRBV30 to TRBJ2-2; D is undetermined. Germline V gives CDR1 GTSNPN, CDR2 SVGIG (reference sequence). The CDR3 totals 13 residues. V dropped 4 bases and J dropped 1 base, with 7 bases sitting between them. The CDR3 sequence is CAWTRLNTGELFF. The CDR3 coding sequence is TGTGCCTGGACCAGATTGAACACCGGGGAGCTGTTTTTT.

The V gene is TRBV29-1, the J gene TRBJ1-4, with 9 bases fitting TRBD1. V lost 7 bases and J lost 5; bases outside the gene matches: 8. The CDR3 runs to 14 residues. Germline CDR1 reads SQVTM; CDR2 reads ANQGSEA. CDR3 amino acids: CSAGDRGVNEKLFF. The CDR3 DNA reads TGCAGCGCCGGTGACAGGGGGGTGAATGAAAAACTGTTTTTT.

The chain couples TRBV5-6 to TRBJ1-3; D is perhaps TRBD1 (6 bases). Looked up from germline, CDR1 is SGHDT and CDR2 is YYEEEE. The CDR3 runs 14 residues. V was pared by 4 bases and J by 7 bases, with 15 bases between. CDR3 DNA sequence: TGTGCCAGCAGCATCAGGGGAGCCCGGAACACCATATATTTT. The encoded protein is CASSIRGARNTIYF.

In its sample, this clone was seen a few times. The chain is built from TRBV7-8 and TRBJ1-1; weak D call: TRBD1 (5 bases). Trimming left V 5 bases short and J 1 base short, with 11 bases between. This CDR3 has 14 residues. Germline V gene sequence: CDR1 SGHVS, CDR2 FQNEAQ. The chain's CDR3 is CASSPGGRNTEAFF. The CDR3 nucleotides are TGTGCCAGCAGCCCCGGGGGGAGGAACACTGAAGCTTTCTTT. Full variable domain (rest looked up from reference TRBV7-8 and TRBJ1-1): GAGVSQSPRYKVAKRGQDVALRCDPISGHVSLFWYQQALGQGPEFLTYFQNEAQLDKSGLPSDRFFAERPEGSVSTLKIQRTQQEDSAVYLCASSPGGRNTEAFFGQGTRLTVV.

The gene calls are TRBV11-3 and TRBJ2-7; no clear D gene. The CDR3 length is 14 residues. CDR1 is SGHNT, CDR2 YENEEA, per germline. Trimming shortened V by 0 bases and J by 6 bases, and 12 bases separated the two germline ends. Here the CDR3 reads CASSLDQRSLEQYF. Here the CDR3 DNA reads TGTGCCAGCAGCTTAGATCAAAGGAGTCTCGAGCAGTACTTC.